In this sample, the clone carrying this TCR beta chain turned up a few times. The sample is drawn from a study of T cells after yellow fever vaccination. TCRdb re-called the 5' RACE reads with MiXCR, one entry per CDR3 protein. The sample includes under 550,000 distinct CDR3 sequences, roughly a fifth seen only once; the top ten take less than 20%. This CDR3 has 14 amino acids. V lost 6 bases, J lost 6 bases, and 16 bases lay in between. CDR1 and CDR2 from the germline V gene are MNHNS and SASEGT. V usage is TRBV6-1 and J usage is TRBJ2-3; no definite D call. This material consisted of PBMCs, taken roughly 20 days after the first yellow fever vaccination. This receptor was obtained from a young man who received the YFV17D yellow fever vaccine. Written as DNA, the CDR3 is TGTGCCAGCAGGGCCCAGGTTGTGCGGGATACGCAGTATTTT. This codes for CASRAQVVRDTQYF.